This TCR beta chain was sequenced during a study of cytomegalovirus exposure and HLA in healthy donors (dated by TCRdb to 2017 to 2019). Background for the entire study: In an earlier analysis of under 750 of the donors, 250 to 300 Gb of sequence data and 95 million to 130 million unique TCR beta sequences from 150 million to 200 million T cells were reported. Approximately 310 gigabases of sequencing data and approximately 92 million unique TCR sequences made up an early release that covered over 550 HLA-typed donors. Among the roughly 430 genotyped donors, approximately 81% belonged to the genetic ancestry cluster associated with self-reported Caucasian donors. The study aimed to test whether cataloging public T cell receptors could reveal signatures of past pathogen exposure. The T cell repertoires of 670 or so subjects were profiled by immunosequencing and related to cytomegalovirus serostatus. A separate validation cohort of some 130 different subjects was used in addition to the approximately 610-subject first cohort. To predict cytomegalovirus infection status, the study brought together high-throughput TCR immunosequencing, statistical association of individual TCRs with disease status, and machine learning. To study patterns of TCR occurrence, a later analysis re-analyzed previously published TCR beta repertoires from several hundred donors and added high-resolution HLA genotyping. In the later analysis, no new phenotypic data were used to find candidate immune exposures; instead, reliance was placed on TCR beta sequences and their occurrence across donors. An earlier analysis of roughly 600 of the donors used high-throughput TCR beta sequencing to judge whether each TCR beta V gene segment behaved as functional or pseudogenic. Alongside the repertoire data, information on donor age, sex, ethnicity and CMV serostatus was compiled. A later genetic analysis used genome-wide SNP genotypes for about 60% of the roughly 700 donors, treating that subset as a discovery cohort. All discovery cohort repertoires had been generated using a single sequencing platform. Class I and class II HLA loci were covered by the typing at four-digit resolution. The number of typed donors differed by locus: about 629-640 for A, B, C, DRB1 and DQB1; 522 for DQA1; over 600 for DPA1; and some 450 for DPB1. Because of strong linkage in the cohort, 4 to 6 DR-DQ haplotypes were treated as single units for association and clustering. Across roughly 420 genotyped donors of the cohort, an average of roughly 200,000 unique TCR beta nucleotide sequences per donor were sequenced, and 15% to 20% of those sequences were non-productive. General conclusions and limits of the study: CMV serostatus was the only immune exposure information available for the cohort. The study listed 150 to 200 TCR beta chains as associated with cytomegalovirus. V-gene and J-gene trimming of TCR beta chains was associated with a missense DCLRE1C variant in a later genetic analysis, and the association was replicated in an independent cohort. At a false discovery rate of 0.05, a later analysis linked 16,000 or so TCR beta sequences to specific HLA alleles. A later analysis found that TCR association rates varied across HLA loci, with DRB1 alleles showing the most associated TCRs and HLA-C alleles the fewest. A few of the identified cytomegalovirus-associated TCR beta chains were confirmed in vitro to be specific for cytomegalovirus antigens. In this cohort, only TCR beta chains were sequenced, and detectable features were limited by the absence of alpha or paired-chain data. A cluster of highly shared sequence variants was judged likely to be a technical artifact of the sequencing pipeline. Assigning TCR associations to individual alleles was difficult when HLA alleles, especially DR and DQ, strongly co-occurred. The classifier was reported to diagnose cytomegalovirus status with high specificity and sensitivity in both the original cohort and the validation cohort. Compared with equally common non-associated chains, HLA-associated TCR beta chains in a later analysis were more clonally expanded and had lower generation probabilities. While some public TCRs were present in many individuals, most TCR sequences turned up only very rarely across donors. According to the authors, the approach could potentially be generalized to other disease states and immunological phenotypes. Because the 87-base-pair reads could not distinguish some IMGT-functional V segments, including TRBV6-2 and TRBV6-3, those segments were excluded. A further reported finding was that TCR beta sequences accurately predicted the HLA-A and HLA-B alleles for most subjects in the first cohort. Some 15 rarely observed V segments, including chromosome 9 orphons, were excluded from the earlier analysis of a few hundred of the donors because counts were too low. A later analysis found that most CMV-associated TCR beta chains appeared HLA-restricted, with HLA associations seemingly driven largely by CMV exposure. Presence/absence analyses assumed roughly uniform sequencing depth across donors, an assumption that may not hold. According to a later analysis, parvovirus B19, influenza, CMV and Epstein-Barr virus appeared linked to several top co-occurrence clusters. Linkage disequilibrium might explain the correlated functional status among segregating V segments, but an unknown experimental factor could not be excluded. Because HLA typing was unavailable for some donors at each locus, only the typed subset was used in association tests. In a later genetic analysis, fewer N-insertions in productive TCRs were reported among donors in an Asian-associated ancestry cluster than the approximately 630-donor mean. In an earlier analysis of fewer than 700 of the donors, most TCR beta V segments appeared in productive rearrangements about 87% or about 30% of the time, broadly matching IMGT annotations.

V is trimmed back by 1 base and J by 5 bases, and the junction contains 13 bases that no gene match accounts for. The CDR3 goes from the cysteine to the phenylalanine over 16 residues. The read is trimmed to its CDR3 DNA, 48 bases read in frame from base 1. CDR1 is given as GTSNPN and CDR2 as SVGIG, both from the germline V gene (reference sequence). Of note for this clone: Its antigen is unknown. Base-call qualities are not available, and no considerably larger clone is one nucleotide away.

The library was made by the immunoSEQ multiplex PCR assay. For the multiplex PCR, a mixture combining 60 forward primers for TCR Vbeta segments and 13 reverse primers for TCR Jbeta segments was used. Amplification of the CDR3 region of rearranged TCR beta genes was performed with a multiplex PCR assay on genomic DNA. Amplified TCR beta libraries were sequenced as 87-base-pair reads on the Illumina HiSeq System. In the paper's pipeline: A later analysis counted about 80 million unique TCR beta chains across the 640 or so repertoires, and 9 million to 14 million of these chains were shared by at least two donors. Raw reads were error-corrected and collapsed into unique sequences by a nearest-neighbor algorithm in which closely related sequences were merged to remove PCR and sequencing errors. CDR3 sequences were aligned to IMGT reference sequences to assign V, D and J gene segments. Each retained sequence needed at least a six-nucleotide match to both a V gene segment and a J gene segment. Rearrangements were classified as productive when the CDR3 lacked stop codons and remained in frame with V and J, and all other rearrangements were classified as non-productive. CDR3 was defined according to IMGT convention as the region running from the second conserved V-encoded cysteine to the conserved J-encoded phenylalanine. The earlier analysis of around 640 of the donors excluded sequences that lacked an unambiguous match to a single V gene segment. An earlier analysis of fewer than 750 of the donors called V segments functional above 56.7% productive rearrangements and segregating when the between-donor standard deviation exceeded 5%. A statistical classification framework was built for diagnosing cytomegalovirus status from the catalog of TCR beta chain sequences. V and J gene assignment, in a later analysis, came from comparing TCR nucleotide sequences with IMGT/GENE-DB human TR gene sequences. A later analysis assigned CDR3 sequences and most-parsimonious VDJ recombination scenarios with the TCRdist pipeline. In a later analysis, each TCR beta chain was defined by its CDR3 amino acid sequence together with its V-gene family, and reads lacking a unique V-gene family were excluded. A later analysis removed 550 to 700 highly shared, low-generation-probability nucleotide sequences to deal with suspected cross-contamination and a sequencing artifact. For each public chain, a later analysis derived a clonal expansion index from normalized ranks of inferred template counts within each repertoire. In a later analysis, generation probabilities were computed using a VDJ recombination model fitted to out-of-frame rearrangements, and the results were checked against IGoR. In a later analysis, hypergeometric tests were used to score TCR-TCR, TCR-HLA and TCR-CMV co-occurrence, with a repertoire-size bias correction applied to TCR pairs. In a later analysis, false discovery rates were estimated by permuting HLA or CMV assignments 20 times. In a later analysis, co-occurring TCRs were grouped using DBSCAN, and TCRdist sequence similarity was added for clustering within HLA-allele-positive subsets. Repertoires with fewer than 30,000 or more than 120,000 public chains were left out of co-occurrence clustering, as were several repertoires with anomalous nucleotide sharing. TCRdb holds this immuneACCESS table with in-frame rearrangements only. Some clones are missing; in checked studies, unresolved V genes explain under half, and the rest has no known cause. The V and J calls and clone size come from that table; D and trimming were worked out from the DNA. The sample table holds about 140,000 clones, of which about 80% were seen once. Around 4.9% of the sample rests with the top ten.

The cohort comprised fewer than 700 healthy bone marrow donors. All cohort members were sampled while nominally healthy, although unrecorded immune exposures were likely present. The donor tested CMV seronegative and was one of the 352 seronegative cohort members. A peripheral blood sample was provided by each donor, and peripheral blood mononuclear cells were used for TCR beta sequencing. Genomic DNA extraction from the blood cell samples was performed with the Qiagen DNeasy Blood Extraction Kit. This sequence originates from a male donor in good health and CMV-seronegative. The material sequenced was PBMCs. Here the chain combines TRBV30 and TRBJ1-2; 7 central nucleotides agree with TRBD1. DNA sequence: TGTGCCTGGAGTGGATACAGGGGAGTATCCCTATATGGCTACACCTTC. This translates into CAWSGYRGVSLYGYTF. Where the CDR3 stops, the reference TRBV30 and TRBJ1-2 genes take over; the full variable domain is SQTIHQWPATLVQPVGSPLSLECTVEGTSNPNLYWYRQAAGRGLQLLFYSVGIGQISSEVPQNLSASRPQDRQFILSSKKLLLSDSGFYLCAWSGYRGVSLYGYTFGSGTRLTVV.